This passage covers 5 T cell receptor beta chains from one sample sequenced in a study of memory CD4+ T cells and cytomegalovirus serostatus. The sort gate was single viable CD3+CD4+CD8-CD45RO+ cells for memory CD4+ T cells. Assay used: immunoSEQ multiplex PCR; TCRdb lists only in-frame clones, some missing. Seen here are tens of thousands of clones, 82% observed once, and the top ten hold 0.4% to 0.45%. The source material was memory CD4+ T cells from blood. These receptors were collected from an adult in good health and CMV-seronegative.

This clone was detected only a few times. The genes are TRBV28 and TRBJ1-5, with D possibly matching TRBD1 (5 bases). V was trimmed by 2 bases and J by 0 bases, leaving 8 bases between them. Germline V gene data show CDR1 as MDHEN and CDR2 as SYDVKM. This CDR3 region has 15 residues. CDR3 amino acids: CASSLGGNSNQPQHF. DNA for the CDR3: TGTGCCAGCAGTTTAGGGGGGAATAGCAATCAGCCCCAGCATTTT.

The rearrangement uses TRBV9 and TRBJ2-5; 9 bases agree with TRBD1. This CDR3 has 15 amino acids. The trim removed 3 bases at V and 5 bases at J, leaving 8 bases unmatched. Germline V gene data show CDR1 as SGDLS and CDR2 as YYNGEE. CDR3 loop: CASSATGTGSETQYF. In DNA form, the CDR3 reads TGTGCCAGCAGCGCCACCGGGACAGGGTCGGAGACCCAGTACTTC.

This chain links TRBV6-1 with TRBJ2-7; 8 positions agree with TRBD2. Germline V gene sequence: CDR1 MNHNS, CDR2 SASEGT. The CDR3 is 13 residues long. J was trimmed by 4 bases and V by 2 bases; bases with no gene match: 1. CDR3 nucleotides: TGTGCCAGCAGTGAACTAGCGGGTTACGAGCAGTACTTC. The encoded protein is CASSELAGYEQYF.

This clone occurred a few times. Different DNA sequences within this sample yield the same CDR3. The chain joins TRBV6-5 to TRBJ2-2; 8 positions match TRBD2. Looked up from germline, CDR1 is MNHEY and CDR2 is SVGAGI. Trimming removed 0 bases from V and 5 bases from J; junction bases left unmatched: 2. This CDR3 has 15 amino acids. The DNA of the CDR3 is TGTGCCAGCAGTTACTCAGGGACTAGGACCGGGGAGCTGTTTTTT. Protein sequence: CASSYSGTRTGELFF.

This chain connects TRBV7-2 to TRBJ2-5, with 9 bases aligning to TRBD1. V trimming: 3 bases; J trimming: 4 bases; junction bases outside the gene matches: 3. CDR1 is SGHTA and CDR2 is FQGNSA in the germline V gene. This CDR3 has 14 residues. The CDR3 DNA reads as TGTGCCAGCAGCTTCCTGACAGGGGGAGAGACCCAGTACTTC. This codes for CASSFLTGGETQYF.